This T cell receptor beta chain was sequenced during a study of identical twins. Study observations and caveats: Out-of-frame alpha sequences common to twins exhibited an excess of low generation probability.

About this clonotype itself: Its specificity is unknown.

TCRdb reprocessed the 5' RACE reads via MiXCR and lists one record per CDR3 protein. The data hold a few hundred thousand distinct CDR3 sequences, with roughly 9.5% observed a single time. This CDR3 comprises 14 residues. CDR1 is SGHTA and CDR2 is FQGNSA in the germline V gene. Trimming removed 5 bases from V and 6 bases from J, with 13 bases in between. The same data also went into a second study, on yellow fever vaccine responses in identical twins.

The TCR sequence derives from a woman aged 18-30 years in good health. The chain links TRBV7-2 to TRBJ2-2; TRBD2 might be the D (6 bases). Sequencing was performed on PBMCs. CDR3 amino acids: CASSPWEVPGELFF. CDR3 sequence (DNA): TGTGCCAGCAGCCCATGGGAGGTGCCCGGGGAGCTGTTTTTT.